This TCR beta chain comes out of a study of cytomegalovirus exposure and HLA in healthy donors. Study information: Genotyping of 400 or so donors showed that over 80% belonged to the Caucasian-associated ancestry cluster.

The CDR3 totals 13 residues. Germline V gives CDR1 SGHTA, CDR2 FQGNSA. V gave up 3 bases and J gave up 5 bases, with 11 bases separating them. As concerns this clone: Its antigen is unknown.

Study conclusions and caveats: In vitro work confirmed that three CMV-associated chains recognize CMV antigens.

Both 60 Vbeta primers and 13 Jbeta primers went into the PCR. Generated by immunoSEQ multiplex PCR, the TCRdb table keeps only in-frame clones and is missing some. The sample lists fewer than 120,000 clones, 78% occurring once. This clonotype originated in a woman in her twenties or thirties in good health and CMV-seronegative. Input material: PBMCs. The genes are TRBV7-2 and TRBJ2-7; D unresolved. CDR3 residues: CASSFSGSHEQYF. The DNA for the CDR3 is TGTGCCAGCAGCTTCTCAGGTTCCCACGAGCAGTACTTC.